This entry features one T cell receptor (beta chain) sequence. Different DNA sequences within this sample yield the same CDR3. V dropped 2 bases and J dropped 1 base, with 9 bases sitting between them. This CDR3 spans 15 amino acids. Germline V lookup: CDR1 SGDLS, CDR2 YYNGEE. Study processing details: The assay estimated nucleated cells by amplifying reference gene primers. Profiled with immunoSEQ multiplex PCR; TCRdb holds only in-frame clones, not every one. V and J calls and clone size come straight from that table; D and trimming were deduced from the DNA. Of about 330,000 clones in the sample, about 83% are singletons; the top ten hold around 1.6%. The record originates from a study of blood T cell repertoires in COVID-19. Overall study context: Samples came from the United States, Italy and Spain, spanning acute and convalescent COVID-19. The analysed material was cDNA or gDNA that came from T cells, B-cell-depleted T cells, or PBMCs.

The specimen sequenced was peripheral blood. The chain is built from TRBV9 and TRBJ2-2, with D possibly matching TRBD1 (6 bases). The clonotype comes from a woman aged 45-65 years with acute or convalescent COVID-19. CDR3 in DNA: TGTGCCAGCAGCGTTGGGGGCGGGAACACCGGGGAGCTGTTTTTT. Translating it yields CASSVGGGNTGELFF.